These 20 T cell receptor beta chains were sequenced from one sample in a study of post-analysis software for immune sequencing data. Unique molecular identifiers featured in each of the TCR beta cDNA libraries. MiXCR, applied by TCRdb to the PCR reads, yields one record per CDR3 protein. The repertoire consists of 820,000 or so distinct CDR3 sequences, with 53% occurring once and the leading ten covering under 6%. No antigen has been identified for these receptors. Study-wide points: Patients had higher frequencies than controls of about five TRBV segments, including TRBV5-6, TRBV5-1 and TRBV20-1.

The source material was blood. The receptors originated from a girl aged 10-17 years with multiple sclerosis.

J is TRBJ1-2 and V is TRBV7-9; D may be TRBD1 (5 bases). V lost 5 bases to trimming and J lost 1 base, with 14 bases between them. Germline V gene sequence: CDR1 SEHNR, CDR2 FQNEAQ (reference sequence). The CDR3 contains 15 residues. CDR3 sequence: CASSNGETDNYGYTF. The CDR3, as DNA: TGTGCCAGCAGCAACGGGGAGACAGATAACTATGGCTACACCTTC.

The chain links TRBV2 to TRBJ2-1, with 9 bases fitting TRBD1. The CDR3 extends over 16 amino acids. The germline CDR1 and CDR2 sequences are SNHLY and FYNNEI. V dropped 6 bases and J dropped 6; count of bases not matched to a gene: 12. The CDR3 nucleotides are TGTGCCAGCAGCCAAACCACAGGGGGCCAGGGCAATGAGCAGTTCTTC. Protein product: CASSQTTGGQGNEQFF.

V is TRBV10-2 and J is TRBJ2-7; 10 nucleotides align to TRBD1. The CDR3 is 18 residues long. The V segment lost 2 bases and the J segment 4 bases; nucleotides outside the gene matches: 14. Per germline, CDR1 WSHSY and CDR2 SAAADI. The DNA of the CDR3 is TGCGCCAGCAGTGAGCCTCTAGGGAGAAGGGACAGGGGTTACGAGCAGTACTTC. It specifies CASSEPLGRRDRGYEQYF.

A single count supports this clonotype. This sequence joins TRBV7-9 and TRBJ2-1, with 9 bases lining up with TRBD2. The CDR3 length is 16 residues. With V trimmed by 5 bases and J by 0 bases, 5 bases remained unmatched. Germline V lookup: CDR1 SEHNR, CDR2 FQNEAQ (reference sequence). For the CDR3, the DNA is TGTGCCAGCAGCCCAAGGACTAGCGTCTCCTACAATGAGCAGTTCTTC. Its translation is CASSPRTSVSYNEQFF.

The chain links TRBV15 to TRBJ2-7; D may be TRBD1 (5 bases). The CDR3 has 15 residues. Looked up from germline, CDR1 is LNHNV and CDR2 is YYDKDF (reference sequence). The V end was cut by 0 bases, the J end by 1 base, with 10 bases between. CDR3 DNA: TGTGCCACCAGCAGAGATCCTCAGGGATCCTACGAGCAGTACTTC. Protein: CATSRDPQGSYEQYF. Looking up the rest from reference TRBV15 and TRBJ2-7 gives the full variable domain: DAMVIQNPRYQVTQFGKPVTLSCSQTLNHNVMYWYQQKSSQAPKLLFHYYDKDFNNEADTPDNFQSRRPNTSFCFLDIRSPGLGDTAMYLCATSRDPQGSYEQYFGPGTRLTVT.

The V call is TRBV12-3 or TRBV12-4, the J call TRBJ1-5, with D perhaps matching TRBD1 (5 bases). The CDR3 contains 16 residues. Trimming removed 6 bases at V and 6 bases at J, with 21 bases between. The CDR3 bases are TGTGCCAGCAGCACCGGAGGGACGGTGAAAGGTCAGCCCCAGCATTTT. Its protein is CASSTGGTVKGQPQHF.

The rearrangement links TRBV4-1 to TRBJ2-7; D is undetermined. V was shortened by 2 bases and J by 5 bases, with 13 bases between the two germline ends. The germline V gene has CDR1 MGHRA and CDR2 YSYEKL. This CDR3 contains 14 residues. In DNA, the CDR3 is TGCGCCAGCAGCCAATTGGGGAACAAGGACGAGCAGTACTTC. As protein: CASSQLGNKDEQYF.

This clonotype was counted between two and nine times. The chain combines TRBV29-1 with TRBJ1-2, with TRBD1 matching over 8 bases. The CDR3 loop spans 13 amino acids. The germline V gene encodes CDR1 SQVTM and CDR2 ANQGSEA. V lost 4 bases and J lost 0; bases outside the gene matches: 1. CDR3 bases: TGCAGCGTTGCACAGGGGGCTAACTATGGCTACACCTTC. Encoded protein: CSVAQGANYGYTF. The whole variable domain, filled in from reference TRBV29-1 and TRBJ1-2, reads SAVISQKPSRDICQRGTSLTIQCQVDSQVTMMFWYRQQPGQSLTLIATANQGSEATYESGFVIDKFPISRPNLTFSTLTVSNMSPEDSSIYLCSVAQGANYGYTFGSGTRLTVV.

This clonotype occurred a few times. V usage is TRBV15 and J usage is TRBJ2-1, with D unclear. This CDR3 is built from 18 residues. CDR1 and CDR2 from the germline V gene are LNHNV and YYDKDF (reference sequence). V was trimmed by 3 bases and J by 0 bases, leaving 18 bases between them. The CDR3 is CATSSRGRVLSSYNEQFF. The CDR3 DNA reads as TGTGCCACCAGCAGCAGAGGACGGGTCTTGAGCTCCTACAATGAGCAGTTCTTC.

This clonotype turned up a few times. The V call is TRBV20-1, the J call TRBJ2-7; D unresolved. CDR1 DFQATT and CDR2 SNEGSKA come from the germline V gene (reference sequence). V dropped 5 bases and J dropped 3 bases, with 17 bases sitting between them. The CDR3 covers 14 residues. This CDR3 is CSAFSAGEIYEQYF. The CDR3, as DNA: TGCAGTGCTTTTTCGGCAGGTGAGATCTACGAGCAGTACTTC.

This clonotype showed up just a few times. CDR3 coding DNA: TGCAGTGCTAGTGACAGGGGAGAGACCCAGTACTTC. Its translation: CSASDRGETQYF. The gene calls are TRBV20-1 and TRBJ2-5; 8 nucleotides match TRBD1. The J segment lost 4 bases and the V segment lost 3 bases, leaving 1 base of the junction unmatched. The CDR3 sequence is 12 residues long. CDR1 and CDR2 (germline): DFQATT, SNEGSKA (reference sequence).

The V gene is TRBV11-1, the J gene TRBJ2-7; the D gene could be TRBD1 or TRBD2 (5 bases each). This CDR3 comprises 12 residues. V was clipped by 5 bases and J by 12 bases, with 17 bases between them. The V gene's germline CDR1 is SGHAT and CDR2 FQDESV (reference sequence). CDR3 sequence reads: CASSPGQGALYF. For the CDR3, the DNA is TGTGCCAGCAGCCCCGGCCAGGGAGCGCTGTACTTC. The full variable domain, rest sourced from reference TRBV11-1 and TRBJ2-7, is EAEVAQSPRYKITEKSQAVAFWCDPISGHATLYWYRQILGQGPELLVQFQDESVVDDSQLPKDRFSAERLKGVDSTLKIQPAELGDSAMYLCASSPGQGALYFGPGTRLTVT.

Concerning this clonotype itself: A read error may produce the germline difference seen at one junction end. The CDR3 protein is CASRHSNGPNYGYTF. DNA of the CDR3: TGCGCCAGCAGACACTCAAATGGGCCTAACTATGGCTACACCTTC. The rearrangement links TRBV6-5 to TRBJ1-2; D unresolved. Germline V CDR1 and CDR2: MNHEY, SVGAGI. The CDR3 extends over 15 amino acids.

The V and J genes are TRBV7-6 and TRBJ2-5, with TRBD1 identical over 7 bases. Germline CDR1 reads SGHVS; CDR2 reads FNYEAQ. This CDR3 is 16 amino acids long. The junction had 10 bases not matched to a gene; V was cut back by 4 bases and J by 2 bases. The CDR3 DNA is TGTGCCAGCAGCTCCAGACAGGGATTCATGCAAGAGACCCAGTACTTC. It specifies CASSSRQGFMQETQYF.

The rearrangement joins TRBV29-1 to TRBJ2-7; 7 positions match TRBD2. The V gene end was trimmed by 4 bases and the J gene end by 3 bases; junction bases not matched to a gene: 9. Germline CDR1 is SQVTM and CDR2 is ANQGSEA. This CDR3 has 14 residues. CDR3 nucleotide sequence: TGCAGCGTTGGGCCCGGGGGGATAGTCTACGAGCAGTACTTC. This translates into CSVGPGGIVYEQYF.

This clonotype occurred a few times. This chain uses TRBV5-1 with TRBJ1-1; D remains unclear. The V end was cut by 0 bases, the J end by 0 bases, with 9 bases between. Germline V gene lookup returns CDR1 SGHRS and CDR2 YFSETQ. This CDR3 has 15 residues. The CDR3 DNA reads as TGCGCCAGCAGCTTGGTTCTGAGAATGAACACTGAAGCTTTCTTT. Amino acids: CASSLVLRMNTEAFF.

The rearrangement joins TRBV7-2 to TRBJ2-1; 13 bases align to TRBD2. With V trimmed by 7 bases and J by 9 bases, 6 bases remained unmatched. Germline V lookup: CDR1 SGHTA, CDR2 FQGNSA. CDR3 length: 14 amino acids. CDR3 sequence reads: CASIPGLAGTEQFF. As DNA, the CDR3 is TGTGCCAGCATCCCGGGACTAGCGGGGACTGAGCAGTTCTTC.

The gene calls are TRBV6-2 or TRBV6-3 and TRBJ2-6; TRBD1 agrees at 11 bases. The CDR3 consists of 18 residues. J lost 2 bases, V lost 1 base, and 4 bases had no gene match. Germline V gene sequence: CDR1 MNHEY, CDR2 SVGEGT. The CDR3 nucleotides read TGTGCCAGCAGTTACTACGGACAGGGGGCAACTGGGGCCAACGTCCTGACTTTC. Amino acids: CASSYYGQGATGANVLTF.

The chain recombines TRBV20-1 with TRBJ2-1; 7 bases line up with TRBD2. This CDR3 spans 17 amino acids. The germline gives CDR1 DFQATT, CDR2 SNEGSKA (reference sequence). V dropped 2 bases and J dropped 6; count of bases not matched to a gene: 16. CDR3: CSARPTEPGTNGNEQFF. The CDR3 DNA reads as TGCAGTGCTAGACCCACGGAGCCCGGGACTAACGGCAATGAGCAGTTCTTC.

The chain uses TRBV20-1 and TRBJ2-7, with 9 nucleotides matching TRBD1. The trim removed 7 bases at V and 4 bases at J, leaving 14 bases unmatched. CDR1 and CDR2 (germline): DFQATT, SNEGSKA (reference sequence). This CDR3 comprises 15 residues. CDR3 sequence: CSVPGQGAIRYEQYF. The CDR3 DNA follows: TGCAGTGTTCCGGGACAGGGAGCGATTCGGTACGAGCAGTACTTC.